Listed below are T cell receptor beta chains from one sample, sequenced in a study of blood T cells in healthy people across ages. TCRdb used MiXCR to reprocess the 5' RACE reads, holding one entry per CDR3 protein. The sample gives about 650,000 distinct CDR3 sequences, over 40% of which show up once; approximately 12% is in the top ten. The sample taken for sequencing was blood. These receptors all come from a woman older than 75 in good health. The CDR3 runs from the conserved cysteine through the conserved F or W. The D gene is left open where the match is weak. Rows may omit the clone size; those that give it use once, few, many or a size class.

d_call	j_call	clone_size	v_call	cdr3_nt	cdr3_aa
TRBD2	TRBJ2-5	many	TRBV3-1	TGTGCCAGCAGCCAAGAGGGGACTAGCGGGACTAGAGGGACCCAGTACTTC	CASSQEGTSGTRGTQYF
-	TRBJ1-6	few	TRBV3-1	TGTGCCAGCAGCCAAGCTGGGTTCAGCTCACCCCTCCACTTT	CASSQAGFSSPLHF
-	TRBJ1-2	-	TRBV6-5	TGTGCCAGCAGCCGAAAACCGATCGGGACCCATGGCTACACCTTC	CASSRKPIGTHGYTF
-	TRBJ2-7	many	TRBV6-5	TGTGCCAGCAGCCACCAGGGGTTCTCCTACGAGCAGTACTTC	CASSHQGFSYEQYF
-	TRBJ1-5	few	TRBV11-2	TGTGCCAGCAGCCTAACCCCCGCGGGTGGTCAGCCCCAGCATTTT	CASSLTPAGGQPQHF
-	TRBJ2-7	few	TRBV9	TGTGCCAGCAGTGAAAGGGCGCACTCCTACGAGCAGTACTTC	CASSERAHSYEQYF
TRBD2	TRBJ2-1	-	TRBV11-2	TGTGCCAGCAGCCCTAGCGGGGGGCAGAGCTCCTACAATGAGCAGTTCTTC	CASSPSGGQSSYNEQFF
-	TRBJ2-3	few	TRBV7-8	TGTGCCAGCAGCCCGCAAACTACTCGCACAGATACGCAGTATTTT	CASSPQTTRTDTQYF
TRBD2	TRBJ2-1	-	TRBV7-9	TGTGCCAGCAGCTTATGGGTCGGTAGCGGGAGCTCCTACAATGAGCAGTTCTTC	CASSLWVGSGSSYNEQFF
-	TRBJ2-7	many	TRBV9	TGTGCCAGCAGTCTCAGCCCAGTCCAGCGCCACGAGCAGTACTTC	CASSLSPVQRHEQYF
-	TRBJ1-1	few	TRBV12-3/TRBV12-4	TGTGCCAGCAGGGTCAGGGACGAAGCTTTCTTT	CASRVRDEAFF
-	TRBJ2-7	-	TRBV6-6	TGTGCTAGCGACCCAGGAGGTGTCAATCCCTACGAGCAGTACTTC	CASDPGGVNPYEQYF
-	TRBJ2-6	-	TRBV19	TGTGCCACCCGGGTCCCCCTCTCTGGGGCCAACGTCCTGACTTTC	CATRVPLSGANVLTF
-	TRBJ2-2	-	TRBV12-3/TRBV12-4	TGTGCCAGCAGTTTTAGTTCGACTTACGACACCGGGGAGCTGTTTTTT	CASSFSSTYDTGELFF
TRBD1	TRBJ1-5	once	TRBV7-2	TGTGCCAGCAGCTTTAGGACAGGGGGACATCAGCCCCAGCATTTT	CASSFRTGGHQPQHF
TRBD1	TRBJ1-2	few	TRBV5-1	TGCGCCAGCAGCCCCACAGGGGTAAGCGGCTACACCTTC	CASSPTGVSGYTF
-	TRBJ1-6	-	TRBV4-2	TGTGCCAGCAGCCTCGAGTTCTATAATTCACCCCTCCACTTT	CASSLEFYNSPLHF
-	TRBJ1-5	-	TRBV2	TGTGCCAGCAGTGAAAGCCGGGGCTTCGATCAGCCCCAGCATTTT	CASSESRGFDQPQHF
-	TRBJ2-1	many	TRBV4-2	TGTGCCAGCAGCCAAGATGGGGCAGGGAGCTCCTACAATGAGCAGTTCTTC	CASSQDGAGSSYNEQFF
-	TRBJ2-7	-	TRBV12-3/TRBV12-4	TGTGCCAGCAGTTTACAGGGGGAGGGCGAGCAGTACTTC	CASSLQGEGEQYF
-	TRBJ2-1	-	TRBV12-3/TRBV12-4	TGTGCCAGCAGTTTACCCCCTCAGGGCAATGAGCAGTTCTTC	CASSLPPQGNEQFF
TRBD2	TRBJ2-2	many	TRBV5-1	TGCGCCAGCAGCTTCTCTAGCGGGACGAACACCGGGGAGCTGTTTTTT	CASSFSSGTNTGELFF
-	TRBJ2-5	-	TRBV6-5	TGTGCCAGCAGTTACTCCGGGCAGCTCCAAGAGACCCAGTACTTC	CASSYSGQLQETQYF
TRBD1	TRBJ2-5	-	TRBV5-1	TGCGCCAGCAGCTTGGAGTCCGGACAGGGGGCCCAGTACTTC	CASSLESGQGAQYF
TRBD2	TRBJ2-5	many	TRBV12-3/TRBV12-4	TGTGCCAGCAGTCCGACTAGCCCAGAGACCCAGTACTTC	CASSPTSPETQYF
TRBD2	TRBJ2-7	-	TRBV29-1	TGCAGCGTTGAAGATGCGGGAGGGTACGAGCAGTACTTC	CSVEDAGGYEQYF
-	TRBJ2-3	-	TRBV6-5	TGTGCCAGCAGAAGACCGGGAAGCACAGATACGCAGTATTTT	CASRRPGSTDTQYF
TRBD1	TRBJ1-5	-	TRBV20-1	TGCAGTGCTACCTCGACAGGGGACTATCAGCCCCAGCATTTT	CSATSTGDYQPQHF